This TCR beta chain was captured in a study of T cells after yellow fever vaccination. V shed 0 bases and J 0 bases; nucleotides not matched to a gene: 7. Germline V gives CDR1 LGHDT, CDR2 YNNKEL (reference sequence). The CDR3 contains 17 residues. TCRdb re-called the 5' RACE reads through MiXCR, storing one row per CDR3 protein. Found here are about 240,000 distinct CDR3 sequences, 6.9% of them singletons; the top ten hold roughly 0.86%. The V call is TRBV3-1, the J call TRBJ2-7, with 8 nucleotides matching TRBD2. Specimen: CD4+ T cells sorted from PBMCs, collected 15 days after the yellow fever booster vaccination. This clonotype was sampled from a man in his thirties or forties who received the YFV17D yellow fever vaccine. The CDR3 is CASSQERTGGGSYEQYF. CDR3 nucleotide sequence: TGTGCCAGCAGCCAAGAGAGGACGGGAGGGGGCTCCTACGAGCAGTACTTC.